This TCR beta chain was retrieved from a study of blood T cell repertoires in COVID-19 (dated by TCRdb to 2020 to 2022). About the study as a whole: Collaborator samples came from the United States, Italy and Spain and covered acute and convalescent phases of COVID-19. Nearly every sample came with metadata listing a de-identified subject ID, COVID-19 status, age in years and sex. The samples were drawn from two sources: the first 160 participants of the ongoing ImmuneRACE study, and 950 to 1,500 subjects contributed by 6 global collaborators. Where HLA class I and class II types were available, the types were taken from metadata supplied by the sample provider, not from assay-based typing. The dataset comprised deeply sampled blood TCRbeta repertoires from subjects exposed to, actively infected with, or recovered from COVID-19. The repertoires were released in a freely available public database intended as a resource for research on the immune response to SARS-CoV-2. The prospective study material was composed of cDNA or gDNA derived from T cells, B-cell-depleted T cells, or PBMCs. Overall results and qualifications from the work: Clinical and demographic metadata were provided uncurated, with the amount varying by source and participant.

Collaborating institutions collected whole blood in K2EDTA tubes following their own protocols. For TCRbeta analysis, collaborators shipped samples in one of three forms: frozen whole blood, isolated PBMCs, or DNA extracted from either of those sample types. CDR1 MNHEY and CDR2 SMNVEV are derived from the germline V gene (reference sequence). Trimming leaves V shorter by 1 base and J shorter by 2 bases, with the junction holding 6 bases beyond the gene matches. Measured from the cysteine to the phenylalanine, the CDR3 is 18 residues long. The sequence is cut down to CDR3 DNA, 54 bases in frame from base 1. With respect to this clone: Its target antigen remains unknown. No much larger clonotype is one base removed from it; base qualities were not supplied.

TCRbeta CDR3 regions were amplified from genomic DNA by means of the immunoSEQ Assay, a bias-controlled multiplex PCR. In the source study's methods: The number of nucleated cells in each sample was estimated by amplification of reference gene primers within the assay. To quantify the absolute abundance of each unique TCRbeta CDR3 rearrangement, sequence reads were collapsed and filtered. Productive Simpson clonality was computed per sample as the square root of Simpson's diversity index over productive rearrangements. As stored in TCRdb, this immuneACCESS dataset retains in-frame rearrangements with V and J assigned. A fraction of the clones does not appear; measured against another copy, unresolved V genes explain less than half of the discrepancy, and the remainder lacks a known reason. The V and J calls and clone size are taken from that table; D and trimming were inferred from the DNA. This sample comprises 170,000 or so clones, more than 85% of them detected only once. The top ten clonotypes cover 0.53% of the sample.

This TCR came from a middle-aged man with acute or convalescent COVID-19. This chain is built from TRBV27 and TRBJ2-6; the junction holds 9 bases that match TRBD1. Material for sequencing was peripheral blood. The nucleotides are TGTGCCAGCAGTTTATGGGGGACAGGGTTTGCTGGGGCCAACGTCCTGACTTTC. Its amino acids are CASSLWGTGFAGANVLTF. Supplemented by the reference TRBV27 and TRBJ2-6 proteins around the CDR3, the complete variable domain is EAQVTQNPRYLITVTGKKLTVTCSQNMNHEYMSWYRQDPGLGLRQIYYSMNVEVTDKGDVPEGYKVSRKEKRNFPLILESPSPNQTSLYFCASSLWGTGFAGANVLTFGAGSRLTVL.